Listed below are T cell receptor beta chains from one sample, sequenced in a study of sequential checkpoint blockade in melanoma. Repertoires were generated with immunoSEQ multiplex PCR, while TCRdb's copy carries only in-frame clones and drops some. The table has about 15,000 clones, roughly 70% seen once. The sample consisted of CD8+ T cells sorted from blood (inferred from file names), taken from a patient given nivolumab and ipilimumab in sequence. The receptor source for this set is a human donor with melanoma. CDR3s include the opening cysteine and the closing phenylalanine or tryptophan. A D gene is named only where the DNA matches it firmly. Clone size is stated in some rows and not others, as once, few, many or a class when expanded.

TRBD1	TRBJ2-7	NA	TRBV29-1	CSVGQGADEQYF	TGCAGCGTTGGACAGGGGGCAGACGAGCAGTACTTC
NA	TRBJ1-2	NA	TRBV4-1	CASSPRTPGSYGYTF	TGCGCCAGCAGCCCGCGTACCCCGGGGAGCTATGGCTACACCTTC
TRBD2	TRBJ2-3	medium-sized	TRBV28	CASSLRRGGGSFGTDTQYF	TGTGCCAGCAGTTTAAGGCGGGGGGGCGGGAGCTTTGGCACAGATACGCAGTATTTT
NA	TRBJ2-2	NA	TRBV27	CASSLQGYTGELFF	TGTGCCAGCAGTTTACAGGGGTACACCGGGGAGCTGTTTTTT
TRBD2	TRBJ2-7	NA	TRBV7-8	CASSLATSGGSYEQYF	TGTGCCAGCAGCTTAGCGACTAGCGGGGGCTCCTACGAGCAGTACTTC
NA	TRBJ2-7	NA	TRBV10-3	CAKSPRGSSYF	TGTGCCAAGAGCCCGCGAGGTAGCTCGTACTTC
NA	TRBJ1-4	NA	TRBV27	CASSLGGLNEKLFF	TGTGCCAGCAGTTTGGGCGGACTTAATGAAAAACTGTTTTTT
NA	TRBJ2-1	NA	TRBV7-9	CASSLGGQEQFF	TGTGCCAGCAGCTTAGGTGGACAGGAGCAGTTCTTC
NA	TRBJ2-5	NA	TRBV6-1	CASSGGYQETQYF	TGTGCCAGCAGTGGGGGCTACCAAGAGACCCAGTACTTC
TRBD1	TRBJ2-7	NA	TRBV10-2	CASSDSTRTGRHYEQYF	TGCGCCAGCAGTGATTCCACGAGGACAGGGAGGCACTACGAGCAGTACTTC
NA	TRBJ1-2	NA	TRBV27	CATTIVGSRDYGYTF	TGTGCCACCACCATAGTCGGGAGTCGGGACTATGGCTACACCTTC
NA	TRBJ2-7	NA	TRBV19	CASSIWSGVSSYEQYF	TGTGCCAGTAGTATATGGTCCGGGGTAAGCTCCTACGAGCAGTACTTC
TRBD1	TRBJ2-7	NA	TRBV7-9	CASSSGTGNYEQYF	TGTGCCAGCAGCTCGGGGACAGGGAACTACGAGCAGTACTTC
TRBD2	TRBJ2-7	NA	TRBV15	CATSIDGGSSYEQYF	TGTGCCACCAGCATTGATGGCGGGAGTAGCTACGAGCAGTACTTC
TRBD1	TRBJ2-1	large	TRBV7-6	CASTPGQGNEQFF	TGTGCCAGCACCCCGGGACAGGGAAATGAGCAGTTCTTC
TRBD1	TRBJ1-2	NA	TRBV30	CACPTGGHYGYTF	TGTGCCTGTCCGACAGGGGGGCACTATGGCTACACCTTC
NA	TRBJ2-1	NA	TRBV28	CASTHGISYNEQFF	TGTGCCAGCACCCACGGGATCTCCTACAATGAGCAGTTCTTC
TRBD2	TRBJ2-5	once	TRBV19	CASSIFPIAGGPETQYF	TGTGCCAGTAGTATATTCCCCATAGCGGGGGGGCCGGAGACCCAGTACTTC
NA	TRBJ2-7	NA	TRBV27	CASSFNREIPYEQYF	TGTGCCAGCAGTTTTAACAGGGAAATCCCCTACGAGCAGTACTTC
TRBD1	TRBJ1-1	NA	TRBV9	CASSGGDRPNTEAFF	TGTGCCAGCAGCGGCGGGGACAGACCGAACACTGAAGCTTTCTTT
TRBD2	TRBJ2-5	NA	TRBV4-1	CASSQGPTSGKKETQYF	TGCGCCAGCAGCCAAGGGCCGACTAGCGGGAAGAAAGAGACCCAGTACTTC
NA	TRBJ1-1	NA	TRBV27	CATSNLNTEAFF	TGTGCCACCTCGAACTTGAACACTGAAGCTTTCTTT
TRBD1	TRBJ2-7	few	TRBV7-9	CASSGRTGEYEQYF	TGTGCCAGCAGCGGCCGGACAGGGGAGTACGAGCAGTACTTC
TRBD1	TRBJ2-7	NA	TRBV27	CASSPGQGFYEQYF	TGTGCCAGCAGCCCTGGACAGGGTTTCTACGAGCAGTACTTC
NA	TRBJ1-1	NA	TRBV7-9	CASSLYLTEAFF	TGTGCCAGCAGCTTATACCTCACTGAGGCTTTCTTT
NA	TRBJ1-1	few	TRBV4-3	CASSQGGQEAFF	TGCGCCAGCAGCCAAGGGGGACAAGAAGCTTTCTTT
TRBD2	TRBJ2-1	NA	TRBV11-2	CASSLTAGGGKWYNEQFF	TGTGCCAGCAGCTTAACGGCTGGCGGGGGGAAATGGTACAATGAGCAGTTCTTC
NA	TRBJ1-5	NA	TRBV28	CASSFATVRNQPQHF	TGTGCCAGCAGTTTCGCTACAGTACGCAATCAGCCCCAGCATTTT
NA	TRBJ2-3	NA	TRBV7-2	CASSALRVSTDTQYF	TGTGCCAGCAGCGCCTTGCGAGTAAGCACAGATACGCAGTATTTT
TRBD1	TRBJ1-1	NA	TRBV9	CASSASSPTGVLMNTEAFF	TGTGCCAGCAGCGCGAGCTCCCCGACAGGGGTCCTGATGAACACTGAAGCTTTCTTT
TRBD1	TRBJ2-7	medium-sized	TRBV7-8	CASSPGTGGDEQYF	TGTGCCAGCAGCCCCGGGACAGGGGGCGACGAGCAGTACTTC
NA	TRBJ1-2	few	TRBV6-4	CASSDSPQALGGYTF	TGTGCCAGCAGTGACTCGCCACAGGCCCTGGGGGGCTACACCTTC
NA	TRBJ2-7	NA	TRBV7-6	CASSLQGKPYEQYF	TGTGCCAGCAGCTTACAGGGAAAACCCTACGAGCAGTACTTC
TRBD1	TRBJ2-5	once	TRBV11-3	CASSLQTGGDETQYF	TGTGCCAGCAGCCTACAGACAGGGGGGGACGAGACCCAGTACTTC
TRBD2	TRBJ2-1	NA	TRBV4-1	CASSQSSGGAVEQFF	TGCGCCAGCAGCCAAAGTAGCGGGGGGGCCGTTGAGCAGTTCTTC
TRBD1	TRBJ1-1	NA	TRBV19	CASRGTGITEAFF	TGTGCCAGTAGGGGGACAGGGATCACTGAAGCTTTCTTT
NA	TRBJ2-2	NA	TRBV9	CASSVQSANTGELFF	TGTGCCAGCAGCGTCCAAAGCGCGAATACCGGGGAGCTGTTTTTT
NA	TRBJ2-5	few	TRBV6-6	CASSYSNGGTQYF	TGTGCCAGCAGTTACTCGAACGGAGGGACCCAGTACTTC
NA	TRBJ1-1	few	TRBV4-1	CASIGRALTEAFF	TGTGCCAGCATCGGCAGGGCTCTCACTGAAGCTTTCTTT
NA	TRBJ2-7	once	TRBV6-5	CASSYQGGGSYEQYF	TGTGCCAGCAGTTATCAGGGAGGGGGGTCCTACGAGCAGTACTTC
TRBD1	TRBJ2-7	few	TRBV13	CASSSRDRNYEQYF	TGTGCCAGCAGCTCCCGGGACAGAAACTACGAGCAGTACTTC
NA	TRBJ1-1	few	TRBV6-5	CASSESGYSTEAFF	TGTGCCAGCAGTGAATCGGGTTATAGCACTGAAGCTTTCTTT
TRBD2	TRBJ2-2	NA	TRBV27	CASSSRTSGLTGELFF	TGTGCCAGCAGTTCTCGGACTAGCGGGCTTACCGGGGAGCTGTTTTTT
TRBD1	TRBJ1-1	NA	TRBV30	CAWSSGQGVLFAFF	TGTGCCTGGAGCTCCGGACAGGGGGTACTGTTTGCTTTCTTT
NA	TRBJ2-7	NA	TRBV29-1	CSVEDGSGAVSEQYF	TGCAGCGTTGAAGACGGGTCGGGAGCGGTAAGCGAGCAGTACTTC
NA	TRBJ2-7	few	TRBV9	CASSVEPIQEQYF	TGTGCCAGCAGCGTAGAACCCATCCAGGAGCAGTACTTC
NA	TRBJ2-7	NA	TRBV10-3	CAISDSYEQYF	TGTGCCATCAGTGACAGCTACGAGCAGTACTTC
NA	TRBJ1-6	NA	TRBV5-6	CASSLEQGYNSPLHF	TGTGCCAGCAGCTTGGAACAGGGCTATAATTCACCCCTCCACTTT
TRBD2	TRBJ2-3	NA	TRBV30	CAWSGLAGGSDTQYF	TGTGCCTGGAGCGGACTAGCGGGGGGGTCAGATACGCAGTATTTT
NA	TRBJ1-6	few	TRBV30	CAWSGQTGDLDSPLHF	TGTGCCTGGAGTGGCCAAACCGGAGACCTAGATTCACCCCTCCACTTT
NA	TRBJ1-1	NA	TRBV14	CASSQDRDNMNTEAFF	TGTGCCAGCAGCCAGGACAGAGATAACATGAACACTGAAGCTTTCTTT